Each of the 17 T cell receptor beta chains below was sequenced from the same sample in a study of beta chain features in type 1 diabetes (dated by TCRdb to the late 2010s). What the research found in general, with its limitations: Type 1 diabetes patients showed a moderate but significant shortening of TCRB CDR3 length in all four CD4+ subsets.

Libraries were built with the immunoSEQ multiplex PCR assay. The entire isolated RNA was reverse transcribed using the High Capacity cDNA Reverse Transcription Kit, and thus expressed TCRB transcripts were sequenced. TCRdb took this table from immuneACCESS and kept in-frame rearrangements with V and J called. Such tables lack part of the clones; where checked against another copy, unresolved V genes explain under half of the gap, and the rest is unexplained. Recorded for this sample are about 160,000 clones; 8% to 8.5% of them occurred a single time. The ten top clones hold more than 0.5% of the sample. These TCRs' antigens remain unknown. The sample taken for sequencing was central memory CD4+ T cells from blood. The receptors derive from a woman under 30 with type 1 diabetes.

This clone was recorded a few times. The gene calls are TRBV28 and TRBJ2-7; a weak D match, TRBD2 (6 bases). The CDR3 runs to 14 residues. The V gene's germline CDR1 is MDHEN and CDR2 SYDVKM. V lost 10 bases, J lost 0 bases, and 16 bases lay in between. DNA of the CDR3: TGTGCCACCCGAACCCGGGGGAGCTCCTACGAGCAGTACTTC. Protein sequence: CATRTRGSSYEQYF.

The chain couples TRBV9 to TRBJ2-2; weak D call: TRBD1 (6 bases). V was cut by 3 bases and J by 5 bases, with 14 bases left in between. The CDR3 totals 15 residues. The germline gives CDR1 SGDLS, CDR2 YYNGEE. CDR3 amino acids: CASSGRQEWTGELFF. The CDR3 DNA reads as TGTGCCAGCAGCGGTAGACAGGAATGGACCGGGGAGCTGTTTTTT.

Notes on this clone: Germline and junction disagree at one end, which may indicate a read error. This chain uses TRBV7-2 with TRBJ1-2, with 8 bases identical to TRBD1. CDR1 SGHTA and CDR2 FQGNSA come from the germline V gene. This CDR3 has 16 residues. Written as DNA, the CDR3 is TGTGCCAGCAACTTAGCTTATAACAGGGGGTTTCGCGGCTACACCTTC. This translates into CASNLAYNRGFRGYTF.

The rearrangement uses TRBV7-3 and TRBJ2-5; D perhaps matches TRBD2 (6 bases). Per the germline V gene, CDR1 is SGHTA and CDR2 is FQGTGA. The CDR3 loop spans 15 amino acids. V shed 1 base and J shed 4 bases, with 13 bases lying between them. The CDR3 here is CASSLMGGSGETQYF. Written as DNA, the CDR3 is TGTGCCAGCAGCTTAATGGGGGGATCTGGAGAGACCCAGTACTTC.

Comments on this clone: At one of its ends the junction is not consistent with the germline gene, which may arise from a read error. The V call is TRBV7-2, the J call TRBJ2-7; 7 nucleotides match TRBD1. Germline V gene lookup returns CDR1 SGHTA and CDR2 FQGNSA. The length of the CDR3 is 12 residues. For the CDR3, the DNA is TGTGCCAGCAGCTTTTCACAGGGGTTCCTTAACTTC. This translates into CASSFSQGFLNF.

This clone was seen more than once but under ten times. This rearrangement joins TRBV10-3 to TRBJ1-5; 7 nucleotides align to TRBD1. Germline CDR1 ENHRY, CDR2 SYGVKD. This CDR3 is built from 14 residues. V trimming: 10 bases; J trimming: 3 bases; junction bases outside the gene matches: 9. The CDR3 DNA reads TGTGCCACGTCTGACAGGGCGATCAATCAGCCCCAGCATTTT. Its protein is CATSDRAINQPQHF.

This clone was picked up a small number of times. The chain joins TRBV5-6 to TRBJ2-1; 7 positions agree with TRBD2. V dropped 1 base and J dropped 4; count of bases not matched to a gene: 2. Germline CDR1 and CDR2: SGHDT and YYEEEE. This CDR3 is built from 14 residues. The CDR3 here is CASSLLAAYNEQFF. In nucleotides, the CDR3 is TGTGCCAGCAGCTTGCTAGCGGCTTACAATGAGCAGTTCTTC. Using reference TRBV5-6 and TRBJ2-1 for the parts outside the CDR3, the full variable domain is DAGVTQSPTHLIKTRGQQVTLRCSPKSGHDTVSWYQQALGQGPQFIFQYYEEEERQRGNFPDRFSGHQFPNYSSELNVNALLLGDSALYLCASSLLAAYNEQFFGPGTRLTVL.

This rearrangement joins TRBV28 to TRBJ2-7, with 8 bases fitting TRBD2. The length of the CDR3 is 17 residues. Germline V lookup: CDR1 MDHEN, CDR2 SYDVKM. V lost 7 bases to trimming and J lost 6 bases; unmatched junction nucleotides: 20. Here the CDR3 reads CASTLAGTGGGKGEQYF. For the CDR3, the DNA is TGTGCCAGCACCCTCGCCGGTACAGGCGGGGGGAAGGGCGAGCAGTACTTC.

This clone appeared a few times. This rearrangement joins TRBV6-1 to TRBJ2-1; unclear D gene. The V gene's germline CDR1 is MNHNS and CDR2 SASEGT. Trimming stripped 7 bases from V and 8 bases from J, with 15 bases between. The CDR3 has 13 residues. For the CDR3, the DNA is TGTGCCAGCATGCCCCGGGTTTGGCATGAGCAGTTCTTC. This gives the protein CASMPRVWHEQFF.

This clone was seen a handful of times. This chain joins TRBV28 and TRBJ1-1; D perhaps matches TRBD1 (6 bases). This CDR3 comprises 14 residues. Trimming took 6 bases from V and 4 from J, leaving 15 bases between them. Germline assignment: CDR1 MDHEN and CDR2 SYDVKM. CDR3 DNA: TGTGCCAGCAGCGGGGGAGGGGGGATCACTGAAGCTTTCTTT. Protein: CASSGGGGITEAFF.

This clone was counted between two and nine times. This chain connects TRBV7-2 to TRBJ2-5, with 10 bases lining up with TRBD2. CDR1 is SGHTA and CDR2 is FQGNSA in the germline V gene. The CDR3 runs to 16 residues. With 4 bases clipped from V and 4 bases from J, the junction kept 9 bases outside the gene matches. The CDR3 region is CASSSSSGGLAETQYF. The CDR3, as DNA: TGTGCCAGCAGCTCGTCTAGCGGGGGCCTGGCAGAGACCCAGTACTTC. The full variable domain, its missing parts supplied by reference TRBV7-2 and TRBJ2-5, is GAGVSQSPSNKVTEKGKDVELRCDPISGHTALYWYRQSLGQGLEFLIYFQGNSAPDKSGLPSDRFSAERTGGSVSTLTIQRTQQEDSAVYLCASSSSSGGLAETQYFGPGTRLLVL.

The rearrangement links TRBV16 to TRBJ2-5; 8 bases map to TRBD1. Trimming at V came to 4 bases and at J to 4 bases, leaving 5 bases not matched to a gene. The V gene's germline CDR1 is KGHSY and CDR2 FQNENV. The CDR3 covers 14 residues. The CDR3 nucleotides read TGTGCCAGCAGCCCTAGGACAGGGCGAGAGACCCAGTACTTC. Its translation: CASSPRTGRETQYF.

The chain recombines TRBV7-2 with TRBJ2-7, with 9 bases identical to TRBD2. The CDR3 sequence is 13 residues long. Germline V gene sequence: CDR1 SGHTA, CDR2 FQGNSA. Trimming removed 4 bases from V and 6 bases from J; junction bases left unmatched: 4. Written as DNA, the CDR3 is TGTGCCAGCAGCTCGGGACTAGCTGGCGAGCAGTACTTC. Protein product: CASSSGLAGEQYF.

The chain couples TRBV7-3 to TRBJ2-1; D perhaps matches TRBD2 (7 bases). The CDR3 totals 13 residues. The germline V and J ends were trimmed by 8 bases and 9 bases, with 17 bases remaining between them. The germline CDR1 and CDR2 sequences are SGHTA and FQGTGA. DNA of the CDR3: TGTGCCAGCGGCTCGTGGAGGGGGGGTGAGCAGTTCTTC. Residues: CASGSWRGGEQFF.

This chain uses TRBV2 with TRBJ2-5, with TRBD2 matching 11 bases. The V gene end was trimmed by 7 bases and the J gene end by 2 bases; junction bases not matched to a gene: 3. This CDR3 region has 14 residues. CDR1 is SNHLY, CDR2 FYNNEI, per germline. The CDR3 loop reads CASTRLAGQETQYF. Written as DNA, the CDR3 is TGTGCCAGCACCCGACTAGCGGGGCAAGAGACCCAGTACTTC.

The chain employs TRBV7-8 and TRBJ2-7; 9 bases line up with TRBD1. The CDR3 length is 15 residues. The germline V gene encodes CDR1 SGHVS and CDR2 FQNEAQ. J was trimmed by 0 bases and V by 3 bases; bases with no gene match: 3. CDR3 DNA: TGTGCCAGCAGCTTGGGACAGGGTAACTCCTACGAGCAGTACTTC. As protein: CASSLGQGNSYEQYF.

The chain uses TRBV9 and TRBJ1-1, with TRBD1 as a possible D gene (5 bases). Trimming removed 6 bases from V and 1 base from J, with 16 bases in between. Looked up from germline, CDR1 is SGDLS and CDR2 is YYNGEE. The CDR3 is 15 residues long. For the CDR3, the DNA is TGTGCCAGCACCAATACCGGACAATCGAACACTGAAGCTTTCTTT. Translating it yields CASTNTGQSNTEAFF.